These 18 T cell receptor beta chains were all obtained from the same sample, sequenced in a study of T cell changes during pregnancy in multiple sclerosis. Assay: immunoSEQ multiplex PCR; the TCRdb copy retains only in-frame clones and omits some. The sample includes tens of thousands of clones, 85% to 90% of them seen just once. This specimen was peripheral blood, taken in the first trimester of pregnancy. Receptor source: a female donor in good health, enrolled as a control in a pregnancy study.

The chain uses TRBV13 and TRBJ2-7; TRBD2 aligns across 12 bases. The germline V gene encodes CDR1 PRHDT and CDR2 FYEKMQ (reference sequence). Trimming removed 5 bases from V and 4 bases from J; junction bases left unmatched: 12. CDR3 length: 17 residues. Here the CDR3 DNA reads TGTGCCAGCAGCCCGACTACTCTAGCGGGGGGGATTTACGAGCAGTACTTC. It yields the protein CASSPTTLAGGIYEQYF. Supplemented by reference TRBV13 and TRBJ2-7, the full variable domain reads AAGVIQSPRHLIKEKRETATLKCYPIPRHDTVYWYQQGPGQDPQFLISFYEKMQSDKGSIPDRFSAQQFSDYHSELNMSSLELGDSALYFCASSPTTLAGGIYEQYFGPGTRLTVT.

The chain links TRBV10-3 to TRBJ2-7, with a tentative D call TRBD1 (5 bases). Germline V gene data show CDR1 as ENHRY and CDR2 as SYGVKD. Trimming removed 4 bases at V and 1 base at J, with 11 bases between. The CDR3 length is 14 residues. CDR3 nucleotide sequence: TGTGCCATCAGTGGCAGGACACCTTCCTACGAGCAGTACTTC. Its translation: CAISGRTPSYEQYF.

This chain joins TRBV27 and TRBJ2-7, with TRBD2 matching 8 bases. The CDR3 has 15 residues. CDR1 and CDR2 from the germline V gene are MNHEY and SMNVEV (reference sequence). With 3 bases clipped from V and 9 bases from J, the junction kept 13 bases outside the gene matches. CDR3 in DNA: TGTGCCAGCAGTTTTAGTAGCGGGATGCCCGCCGGGCAGTACTTC. Residues: CASSFSSGMPAGQYF.

This sequence joins TRBV5-8 and TRBJ2-1; D ambiguous. The CDR3 extends over 15 amino acids. CDR1 is SGHTS and CDR2 is YDEGEE in the germline V gene. Trimming took 0 bases from V and 1 from J, leaving 8 bases between them. The CDR3 protein is CASSLDAGSYNEQFF. The CDR3 nucleotides are TGTGCCAGCAGCTTGGATGCCGGGTCCTACAATGAGCAGTTCTTC. Full variable domain (outside the CDR3, taken from reference TRBV5-8 and TRBJ2-1): EAGVTQSPTHLIKTRGQQATLRCSPISGHTSVYWYQQALGLGLQFLLWYDEGEERNRGNFPPRFSGRQFPNYSSELNVNALELEDSALYLCASSLDAGSYNEQFFGPGTRLTVL.

The V call is TRBV6-5, the J call TRBJ2-5; TRBD1 matches 11 bases. Germline V gene lookup returns CDR1 MNHEY and CDR2 SVGAGI. V lost 0 bases and J lost 5; bases outside the gene matches: 5. The CDR3 loop spans 16 amino acids. CDR3 protein: CASSYSGTGGWETQYF. The CDR3 coding sequence is TGTGCCAGCAGTTACTCCGGGACAGGGGGTTGGGAGACCCAGTACTTC.

The rearrangement uses TRBV2 and TRBJ2-2; maybe TRBD1 (6 bases). The V and J ends lost 3 bases and 3 bases respectively, with 17 bases between them. This CDR3 contains 17 residues. CDR1 SNHLY and CDR2 FYNNEI come from the germline V gene. The CDR3 is CASSEDSGEQDTGELFF. The CDR3 DNA sequence: TGTGCCAGCAGTGAGGATTCAGGGGAGCAAGACACCGGGGAGCTGTTTTTT. The full variable domain, in which reference TRBV2 and TRBJ2-2 provide the parts outside the CDR3, is EPEVTQTPSHQVTQMGQEVILRCVPISNHLYFYWYRQILGQKVEFLVSFYNNEISEKSEIFDDQFSVERPDGSNFTLKIRSTKLEDSAMYFCASSEDSGEQDTGELFFGEGSRLTVL.

This sequence joins TRBV5-4 and TRBJ2-3, with a weak D call TRBD2 (6 bases). Germline loops: CDR1 SGHNT, CDR2 YYREEE (reference sequence). V was trimmed by 1 base and J by 4 bases, leaving 7 bases between them. This CDR3 region has 13 residues. The CDR3 DNA reads TGTGCCAGCAGCTTGTGGGGGGCAGATACGCAGTATTTT. Its protein is CASSLWGADTQYF.

The chain couples TRBV9 to TRBJ2-1, with 9 bases matching TRBD2. The ends lost 4 bases at V and 7 bases at J; junction bases unmatched: 12. The CDR3 runs 16 residues. Germline-derived CDR1 and CDR2 are SGDLS and YYNGEE. The CDR3 DNA reads TGTGCCAGCAGCCGGGATCGAGCGGGGGGAGTAAATGAGCAGTTCTTC. It encodes CASSRDRAGGVNEQFF.

V gene TRBV10-3 combines with J gene TRBJ1-2; 7 bases align to TRBD1. J lost 3 bases, V lost 3 bases, and 10 bases had no gene match. Germline CDR1 and CDR2: ENHRY and SYGVKD. The CDR3 spans 16 residues. This CDR3 reads CAISDVGTGEDYGYTF. DNA for the CDR3: TGTGCCATCAGTGATGTGGGTACAGGGGAGGACTATGGCTACACCTTC.

The V and J genes are TRBV10-3 and TRBJ1-5, with 10 positions matching TRBD1. The V gene end was trimmed by 0 bases and the J gene end by 5 bases; junction bases not matched to a gene: 1. The CDR3 is 15 amino acids. From germline, CDR1 is ENHRY and CDR2 SYGVKD. The CDR3 reads CAISESTGGDQPQHF. CDR3 nucleotide sequence: TGTGCCATCAGTGAGTCGACAGGGGGCGATCAGCCCCAGCATTTT.

Turning to this clone: A read error may produce the germline difference seen at one junction end. The genes are TRBV11-2 and TRBJ2-7; 8 bases are a match to TRBD1. The CDR3 runs 15 residues. Germline V gene sequence: CDR1 SGHAT, CDR2 FQNNGV. This chain's CDR3 is CASTLTWTGSYEQYF. CDR3 DNA: TGTGCCAGCACCTTAACCTGGACAGGGTCGTACGAGCAGTACTTC. Variable domain in full (rest from reference TRBV11-2 and TRBJ2-7): EAGVAQSPRYKIIEKRQSVAFWCNPISGHATLYWYQQILGQGPKLLIQFQNNGVVDDSQLPKDRFSAERLKGVDSTLKIQPAKLEDSAVYLCASTLTWTGSYEQYFGPGTRLTVT.

The gene calls are TRBV5-1 and TRBJ1-1; D remains unclear. The CDR3 has 15 amino acids. Germline assignment: CDR1 SGHRS and CDR2 YFSETQ. The V end lost 1 base, the J end lost 3 bases, and 13 bases lay between the germline ends. The CDR3 nucleotides read TGCGCCAGCAGCTTGTTACCGGGGAGTGACACTGAAGCTTTCTTT. This gives the protein CASSLLPGSDTEAFF. The variable domain in full, completed from reference TRBV5-1 and TRBJ1-1, reads KAGVTQTPRYLIKTRGQQVTLSCSPISGHRSVSWYQQTPGQGLQFLFEYFSETQRNKGNFPGRFSGRQFSNSRSEMNVSTLELGDSALYLCASSLLPGSDTEAFFGQGTRLTVV.

V usage is TRBV15 and J usage is TRBJ2-7; D ambiguous. The ends were cut back, 3 bases at V and 4 bases at J, with 10 bases in the middle. Germline CDR1 and CDR2: LNHNV and YYDKDF (reference sequence). There are 13 residues in the CDR3. The DNA for the CDR3 is TGTGCCACCAGCAGGCGAGCTTTTTACGAGCAGTACTTC. Its protein product is CATSRRAFYEQYF.

The sample holds a few counts of this clone. The chain has TRBV25-1 and TRBJ2-7; D remains ambiguous. CDR3 length: 13 residues. V dropped 3 bases and J dropped 3 bases, with 9 bases sitting between them. Per germline, CDR1 MGHDK and CDR2 SYGVNS. CDR3 in DNA: TGTGCCAGCAGTGAGTCCACCAGCTACGAGCAGTACTTC. It translates to CASSESTSYEQYF.

The chain uses TRBV28 and TRBJ2-7, with D hard to call. V lost 3 bases and J lost 4, with 7 bases in between. The CDR3 is 12 amino acids. The germline V gene encodes CDR1 MDHEN and CDR2 SYDVKM. The CDR3 loop is CASSFSLYEQYF. CDR3 nucleotide sequence: TGTGCCAGCAGTTTCTCGCTATACGAGCAGTACTTC.

V and J are TRBV6-5 and TRBJ1-2; D gene unclear. Per germline, CDR1 MNHEY and CDR2 SVGAGI. Trimming stripped 6 bases from V and 4 bases from J, with 12 bases between. There are 13 residues in the CDR3. Here the CDR3 reads CASRSDNSYGYTF. In nucleotides, the CDR3 is TGTGCCAGCAGATCAGACAATTCCTATGGCTACACCTTC.

The V gene is TRBV7-4, the J gene TRBJ2-2, with TRBD1 matching over 9 bases. CDR3 length: 15 residues. The germline V gene has CDR1 SGHVT and CDR2 SQSDAQ. The ends lost 4 bases at V and 2 bases at J; junction bases unmatched: 2. CDR3 nucleotides: TGTGCCAGCAGCTCGACAGGGGGTAACACCGGGGAGCTGTTTTTT. This encodes CASSSTGGNTGELFF. The whole variable domain, filled in from reference TRBV7-4 and TRBJ2-2, reads GAGVSQSPRYKVAKRGRDVALRCDSISGHVTLYWYRQTLGQGSEVLTYSQSDAQRDKSGRPSGRFSAERPERSVSTLKIQRTEQGDSAVYLCASSSTGGNTGELFFGEGSRLTVL.

J is TRBJ2-3 and V is TRBV18; 12 bases align to TRBD2. Germline V CDR1 and CDR2: KGHSH, LQKENI. After removal of 3 bases from V and 0 bases from J, the junction contained 16 bases not matched to a gene. This CDR3 spans 21 amino acids. CDR3 in amino acids: CASSPLSGPGLAGVSTDTQYF. CDR3 sequence (DNA): TGTGCCAGCTCACCTCTCAGCGGCCCGGGACTAGCGGGCGTCAGCACAGATACGCAGTATTTT.